One T cell receptor (beta chain) is described in this entry. V lost 5 bases to trimming and J lost 0 bases, with 11 bases between them. Germline CDR1 SGHTA, CDR2 FQGNSA. The CDR3 extends over 14 amino acids. These data belong to a study of blood T cell repertoires in COVID-19. Study background: COVID-19 samples, acute and convalescent, were from the United States, Italy and Spain.

How the authors handled the data: Nucleated cell counts were estimated from reference gene primer amplification. Sequencing was performed with immunoSEQ multiplex PCR; in TCRdb, only in-frame clones are kept and a portion is missing. That table is the source of V, J and clone size, and D and trimming were worked out from the DNA. This table has about 220,000 clones, around 81% appearing once. The sequence derives from a human donor in a cohort sampled during active COVID-19. The chain joins TRBV7-2 to TRBJ2-7; TRBD2 is a possible D gene (6 bases). Source material: peripheral blood. CDR3 nucleotides: TGTGCCAGCAGCGTAGGGACTGTCTCCTACGAGCAGTACTTC. Amino acids: CASSVGTVSYEQYF.